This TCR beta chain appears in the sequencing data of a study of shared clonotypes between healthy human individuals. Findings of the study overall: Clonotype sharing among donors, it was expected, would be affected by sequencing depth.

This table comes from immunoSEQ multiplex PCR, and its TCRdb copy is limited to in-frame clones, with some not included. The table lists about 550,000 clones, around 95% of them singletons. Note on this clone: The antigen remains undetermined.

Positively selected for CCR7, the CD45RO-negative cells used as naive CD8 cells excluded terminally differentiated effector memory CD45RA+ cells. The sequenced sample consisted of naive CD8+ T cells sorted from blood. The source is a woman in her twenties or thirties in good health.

CDR3 in DNA: TGTGCCAGTACCGAGATTAGCAATCAGCCCCAGCATTTT. Residues: CASTEISNQPQHF. The chain couples TRBV28 to TRBJ1-5, with unresolved D. CDR1 and CDR2 (germline): MDHEN, SYDVKM. The CDR3 has 13 residues. With 9 bases removed from V and 0 bases from J, the gap between germline ends came to 9 bases.